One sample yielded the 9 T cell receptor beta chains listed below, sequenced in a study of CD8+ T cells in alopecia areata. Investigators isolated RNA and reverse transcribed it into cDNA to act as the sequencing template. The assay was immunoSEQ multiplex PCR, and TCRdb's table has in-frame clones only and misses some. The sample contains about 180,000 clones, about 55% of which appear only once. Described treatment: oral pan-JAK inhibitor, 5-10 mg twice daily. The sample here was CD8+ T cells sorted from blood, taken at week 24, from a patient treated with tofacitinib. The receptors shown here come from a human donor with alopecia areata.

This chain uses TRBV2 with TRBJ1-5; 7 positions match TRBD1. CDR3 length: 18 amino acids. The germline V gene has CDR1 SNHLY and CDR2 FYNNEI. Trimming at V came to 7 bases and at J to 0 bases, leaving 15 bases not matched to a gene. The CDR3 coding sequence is TGTGCCAGCACCAACCAGGGGGTGAGAATCCCTAGCAATCAGCCCCAGCATTTT. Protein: CASTNQGVRIPSNQPQHF. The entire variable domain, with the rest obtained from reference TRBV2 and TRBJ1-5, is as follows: EPEVTQTPSHQVTQMGQEVILRCVPISNHLYFYWYRQILGQKVEFLVSFYNNEISEKSEIFDDQFSVERPDGSNFTLKIRSTKLEDSAMYFCASTNQGVRIPSNQPQHFGDGTRLSIL.

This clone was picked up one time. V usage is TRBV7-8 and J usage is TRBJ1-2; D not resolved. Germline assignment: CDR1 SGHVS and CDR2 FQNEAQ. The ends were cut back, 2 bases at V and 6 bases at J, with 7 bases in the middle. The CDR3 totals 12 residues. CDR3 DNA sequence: TGTGCCAGCAGCTTAAACTATGATGGCTACACCTTC. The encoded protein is CASSLNYDGYTF.

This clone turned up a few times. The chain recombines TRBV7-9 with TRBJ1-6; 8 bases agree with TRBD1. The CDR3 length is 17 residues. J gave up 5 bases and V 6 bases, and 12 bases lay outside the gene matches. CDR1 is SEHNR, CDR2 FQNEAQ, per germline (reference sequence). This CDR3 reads CASSSNLRDRNNSPLHF. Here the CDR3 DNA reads TGTGCCAGCAGTTCTAACCTCCGGGACAGGAATAATTCACCCCTCCACTTT.

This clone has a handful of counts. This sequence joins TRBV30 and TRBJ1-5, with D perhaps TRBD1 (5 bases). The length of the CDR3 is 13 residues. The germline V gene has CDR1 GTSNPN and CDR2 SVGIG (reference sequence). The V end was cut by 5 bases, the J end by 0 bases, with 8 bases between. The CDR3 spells CAWADSSNQPQHF. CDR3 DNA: TGTGCCTGGGCTGACAGTAGCAATCAGCCCCAGCATTTT.

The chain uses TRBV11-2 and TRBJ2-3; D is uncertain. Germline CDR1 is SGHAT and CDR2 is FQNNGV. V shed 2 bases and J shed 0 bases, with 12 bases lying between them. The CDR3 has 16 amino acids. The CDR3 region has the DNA TGTGCCAGCAGCTTAACTTTGAGCCCAAGCACAGATACGCAGTATTTT. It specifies CASSLTLSPSTDTQYF.

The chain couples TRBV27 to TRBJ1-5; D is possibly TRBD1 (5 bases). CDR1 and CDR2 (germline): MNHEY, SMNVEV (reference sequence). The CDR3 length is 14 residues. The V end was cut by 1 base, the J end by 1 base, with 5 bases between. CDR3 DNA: TGTGCCAGCAGTTTATGGGGCAGCAATCAGCCCCAGCATTTT. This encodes CASSLWGSNQPQHF.

CDR3 loop: CASSKGQGGSYNSPLHF. CDR3 DNA sequence: TGTGCCAGCAGCAAGGGACAGGGGGGTTCCTATAATTCACCCCTCCACTTT. The chain joins TRBV9 to TRBJ1-6; 11 bases align to TRBD1. Trimming cost V 4 bases and J 1 base; bases outside gene matches: 4. The CDR3 is 17 amino acids. Germline lookup yields CDR1 SGDLS and CDR2 YYNGEE.

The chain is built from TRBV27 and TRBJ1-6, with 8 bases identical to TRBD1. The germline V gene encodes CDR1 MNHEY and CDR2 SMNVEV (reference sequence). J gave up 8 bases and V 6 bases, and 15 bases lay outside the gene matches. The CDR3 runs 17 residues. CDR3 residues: CASSPTGQGGNDSPLHF. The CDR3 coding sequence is TGTGCCAGCAGCCCAACCGGACAGGGAGGAAATGATTCACCCCTCCACTTT.

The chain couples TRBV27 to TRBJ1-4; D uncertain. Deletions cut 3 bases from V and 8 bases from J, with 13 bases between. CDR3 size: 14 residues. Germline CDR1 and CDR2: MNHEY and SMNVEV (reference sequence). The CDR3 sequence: CASSFTPFGEKLFF. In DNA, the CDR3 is TGTGCCAGCAGTTTCACCCCCTTCGGGGAAAAACTGTTTTTT.